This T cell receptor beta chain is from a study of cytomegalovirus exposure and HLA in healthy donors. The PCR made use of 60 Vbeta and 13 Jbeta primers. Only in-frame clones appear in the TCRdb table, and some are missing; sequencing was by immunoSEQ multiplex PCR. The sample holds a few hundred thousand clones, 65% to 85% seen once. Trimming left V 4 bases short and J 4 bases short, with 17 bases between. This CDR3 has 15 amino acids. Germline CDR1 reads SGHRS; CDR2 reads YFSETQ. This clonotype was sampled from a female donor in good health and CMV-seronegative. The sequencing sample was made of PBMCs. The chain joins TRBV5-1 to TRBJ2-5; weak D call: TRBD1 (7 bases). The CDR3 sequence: CASSPMGQGGETQYF. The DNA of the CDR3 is TGCGCCAGCAGCCCAATGGGGCAGGGGGGAGAGACCCAGTACTTC. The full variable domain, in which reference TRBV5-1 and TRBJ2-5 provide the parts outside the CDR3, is KAGVTQTPRYLIKTRGQQVTLSCSPISGHRSVSWYQQTPGQGLQFLFEYFSETQRNKGNFPGRFSGRQFSNSRSEMNVSTLELGDSALYLCASSPMGQGGETQYFGPGTRLLVL.